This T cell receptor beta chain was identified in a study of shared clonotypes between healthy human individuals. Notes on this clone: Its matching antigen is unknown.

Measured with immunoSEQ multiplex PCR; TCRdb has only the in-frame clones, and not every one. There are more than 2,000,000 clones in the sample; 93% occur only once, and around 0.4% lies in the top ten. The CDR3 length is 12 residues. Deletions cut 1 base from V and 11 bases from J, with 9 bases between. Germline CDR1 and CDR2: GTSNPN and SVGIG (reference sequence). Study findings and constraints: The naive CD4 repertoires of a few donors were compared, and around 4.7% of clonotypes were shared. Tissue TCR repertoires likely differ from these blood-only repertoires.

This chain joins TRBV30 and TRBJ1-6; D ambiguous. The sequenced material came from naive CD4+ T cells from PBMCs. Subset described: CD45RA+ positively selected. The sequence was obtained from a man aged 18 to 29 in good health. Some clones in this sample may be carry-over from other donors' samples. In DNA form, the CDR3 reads TGTGCCTGGAGTGGTTCGGGTACACCCCTCCACTTT. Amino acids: CAWSGSGTPLHF.